Below are 22 T cell receptor beta chains sequenced from a single sample in a study of cytotoxic CD8 clonotypes in ibrutinib-treated CLL. The protocol was immunoSEQ multiplex PCR, while the TCRdb copy is restricted to in-frame clones and leaves out a portion. The sample gives more than 30,000 clones, 60% to 80% of which show up once; around a quarter is in the top ten. The sequencing used PBMCs, collected before ibrutinib treatment. The receptors shown here come from a human donor with chronic lymphocytic leukemia.

The chain employs TRBV6-5 and TRBJ2-3; 7 bases match TRBD2. The CDR3 consists of 14 residues. With 8 bases clipped from V and 4 bases from J, the junction kept 9 bases outside the gene matches. Germline assignment: CDR1 MNHEY and CDR2 SVGAGI. CDR3 bases: TGTGCCAGCCCGGGAGGTCGGGGTGCAGATACGCAGTATTTT. This translates into CASPGGRGADTQYF.

This sequence joins TRBV5-6 and TRBJ1-1, with D possibly matching TRBD1 (5 bases). V dropped 2 bases and J dropped 1 base, with 9 bases sitting between them. The CDR3 runs to 14 residues. Per germline, CDR1 SGHDT and CDR2 YYEEEE. The CDR3 is CASSLGRANTEAFF. The CDR3 region has the DNA TGTGCCAGCAGCTTAGGCAGGGCGAACACTGAAGCTTTCTTT.

The rearrangement uses TRBV6-5 and TRBJ2-7; D is perhaps TRBD2 (5 bases). The V and J ends lost 0 bases and 3 bases respectively, with 15 bases between them. This CDR3 region has 16 residues. Germline V CDR1 and CDR2: MNHEY, SVGAGI. CDR3: CASSYSSAQGLYEQYF. Here the CDR3 DNA reads TGTGCCAGCAGTTACTCGTCAGCCCAAGGACTCTACGAGCAGTACTTC.

The chain combines TRBV5-1 with TRBJ2-5, with a possible D match to TRBD1 (5 bases). CDR3 length: 14 residues. Germline CDR1 and CDR2: SGHRS and YFSETQ. V lost 0 bases, J lost 1 base, and 7 bases lay in between. The CDR3 coding sequence is TGCGCCAGCAGCTTGGGGGGCGGCCAAGAGACCCAGTACTTC. Its translation is CASSLGGGQETQYF.

V gene TRBV27 combines with J gene TRBJ2-7; 10 nucleotides line up with TRBD1. Germline V gives CDR1 MNHEY, CDR2 SMNVEV (reference sequence). The junction had 5 bases not matched to a gene; V was cut back by 6 bases and J by 3 bases. This CDR3 is built from 14 residues. CDR3 coding DNA: TGTGCCAGCAGCCGCCGGGACAGGGGCTACGAGCAGTACTTC. It specifies CASSRRDRGYEQYF.

A few counts support this clone. The chain couples TRBV4-2 to TRBJ1-2; 7 nucleotides agree with TRBD1. J lost 8 bases, V lost 1 base, and 7 bases had no gene match. Germline-derived CDR1 and CDR2 are LGHNA and YNFKEQ. There are 14 residues in the CDR3. CDR3 residues: CASSQGEGAQGYTF. The CDR3 nucleotides read TGTGCCAGCAGCCAAGGGGAGGGGGCGCAAGGCTACACCTTC.

The rearrangement links TRBV9 to TRBJ1-2; weak D call: TRBD1 (5 bases). Germline CDR1 and CDR2: SGDLS and YYNGEE. The V end lost 3 bases, the J end lost 4 bases, and 10 bases lay between the germline ends. The CDR3 has 13 residues. The CDR3 nucleotides are TGTGCCAGCAGCGGGACAAGCCCCTATGGCTACACCTTC. Its translation is CASSGTSPYGYTF.

The sample holds many counts of this clone. The chain links TRBV7-2 to TRBJ1-3, with D unclear. There are 14 residues in the CDR3. CDR1 is SGHTA, CDR2 FQGNSA, per germline. V was shortened by 2 bases and J by 4 bases, with 9 bases between the two germline ends. The CDR3 DNA is TGTGCCAGCAGCTTAATTCGGGCCGGAAACACCATATATTTT. Residues: CASSLIRAGNTIYF.

The rearrangement joins TRBV9 to TRBJ1-1, with TRBD1 matching 7 bases. The CDR3 extends over 12 amino acids. V shed 4 bases and J 6 bases; nucleotides not matched to a gene: 3. Per germline, CDR1 SGDLS and CDR2 YYNGEE. Here the CDR3 reads CASSKTGAEAFF. CDR3 DNA: TGTGCCAGCAGCAAAACAGGGGCTGAAGCTTTCTTT.

The rearrangement joins TRBV4-2 to TRBJ2-1; 10 nucleotides match TRBD2. Germline trimming cut 1 base from V and 2 bases from J; bases unmatched to any gene: 11. Per the germline V gene, CDR1 is LGHNA and CDR2 is YNFKEQ. The CDR3 spans 19 residues. Written as DNA, the CDR3 is TGTGCCAGCAGCCAAGGGGGCGTTTCTAGCGGGAGACCCTACAATGAGCAGTTCTTC. This gives the protein CASSQGGVSSGRPYNEQFF.

The CDR3 sequence: CASSFLETQYF. The CDR3 DNA follows: TGCGCCAGCAGCTTTTTAGAGACCCAGTACTTC. The chain uses TRBV5-1 and TRBJ2-5; the D is unclear. The length of the CDR3 is 11 residues. Trimming stripped 2 bases from V and 4 bases from J, with 3 bases between. CDR1 SGHRS and CDR2 YFSETQ come from the germline V gene.

This clone was seen only a few times. The genes are TRBV5-5 and TRBJ2-7, with a tentative D call TRBD2 (5 bases). V was shortened by 0 bases and J by 2 bases, with 12 bases between the two germline ends. The germline CDR1 and CDR2 sequences are SGHKS and YYEKEE (reference sequence). The CDR3 loop spans 15 amino acids. The CDR3 is CASSLELSAAYEQYF. The CDR3 nucleotides read TGTGCCAGCAGCTTGGAGCTTAGCGCGGCCTACGAGCAGTACTTC.

The CDR3 DNA reads as TGTGCCAGCAGTCTGACAGGGTCCACTAATGAAAAACTGTTTTTT. It codes for CASSLTGSTNEKLFF. The rearrangement uses TRBV28 and TRBJ1-4; 7 nucleotides align to TRBD1. Germline CDR1 reads MDHEN; CDR2 reads SYDVKM. CDR3 size: 15 residues. J gave up 2 bases and V 5 bases, and 5 bases lay outside the gene matches.

The chain couples TRBV30 to TRBJ2-2; tentative D call: TRBD1 (6 bases). Germline V gives CDR1 GTSNPN, CDR2 SVGIG (reference sequence). This CDR3 is built from 13 residues. V gave up 3 bases and J gave up 4 bases, with 9 bases separating them. The CDR3 is CAWRRTATGELFF. CDR3 nucleotides: TGTGCCTGGAGGCGGACAGCCACCGGGGAGCTGTTTTTT.

The CDR3 region has the DNA TGTGCCAGCAGTCCGCTCTTCTCAGCGGGGGGGTGCCAAGAGACCCAGTACTTC. Translated, it gives CASSPLFSAGGCQETQYF. The chain couples TRBV28 to TRBJ2-5; TRBD2 agrees at 10 bases. Germline V gene lookup returns CDR1 MDHEN and CDR2 SYDVKM. The junction had 13 bases not matched to a gene; V was cut back by 5 bases and J by 1 base. This CDR3 is built from 18 residues.

The genes are TRBV4-3 and TRBJ2-2; 11 nucleotides line up with TRBD2. Germline CDR1 reads LGHNA; CDR2 reads YSLEER. The CDR3 has 16 residues. The ends lost 1 base at V and 7 bases at J; junction bases unmatched: 5. CDR3 in amino acids: CASSQVVAGGNGELFF. The DNA for the CDR3 is TGCGCCAGCAGCCAAGTCGTAGCGGGAGGGAACGGGGAGCTGTTTTTT.

Turning to this clone: The sample carries other DNA sequences with the same CDR3. The V and J genes are TRBV10-3 and TRBJ2-7; 11 positions match TRBD2. The germline V gene has CDR1 ENHRY and CDR2 SYGVKD. This CDR3 is built from 15 residues. V lost 3 bases, J lost 3 bases, and 4 bases stayed unmatched. The CDR3 region has the DNA TGTGCCATCAGTGATCCTAGCGGGGGGTTCTACGAGCAGTACTTC. This translates into CAISDPSGGFYEQYF.

The chain has TRBV6-4 and TRBJ2-5; no clear D. Per germline, CDR1 MRHNA and CDR2 SNTAGT. V was clipped by 6 bases and J by 4 bases, with 3 bases between them. This CDR3 has 10 amino acids. The CDR3 DNA reads as TGTGCCAGCAGGGTAGAGACCCAGTACTTC. Encoded protein: CASRVETQYF.

The gene calls are TRBV2 and TRBJ1-1; no reliable D call. Per germline, CDR1 SNHLY and CDR2 FYNNEI. This CDR3 comprises 12 residues. The germline V and J ends were trimmed by 3 bases and 11 bases, with 13 bases remaining between them. The CDR3 loop reads CASSDALGDAFF. CDR3 DNA sequence: TGTGCCAGCAGTGATGCCTTGGGTGATGCTTTCTTT.

V usage is TRBV6-4 and J usage is TRBJ1-2; no firm D call. The CDR3 has 15 amino acids. Trimming left V 7 bases short and J 0 bases short, with 15 bases between. CDR1 and CDR2 (germline): MRHNA, SNTAGT. The CDR3: CASKRSEGANYGYTF. The CDR3 DNA is TGTGCCAGCAAAAGAAGTGAGGGTGCTAACTATGGCTACACCTTC.

This clone was counted between two and nine times. The chain is built from TRBV5-1 and TRBJ2-2; the match to TRBD1 covers 9 bases. CDR3 length equals 15 residues. The V segment lost 1 base and the J segment 7 bases; nucleotides outside the gene matches: 5. Germline CDR1 is SGHRS and CDR2 is YFSETQ. The CDR3 bases are TGCGCCAGCAGCTTGACGGGACAGGGAAACGGGGAGCTGTTTTTT. Protein product: CASSLTGQGNGELFF.

The chain is built from TRBV10-1 and TRBJ1-5, with a tentative D call TRBD1 (6 bases). Between the trimmed V and J ends, which lost 8 bases and 2 bases, there was a span of 22 bases. Per germline, CDR1 WNHNN and CDR2 SYGVQD (reference sequence). This CDR3 has 17 amino acids. The DNA of the CDR3 is TGCGCCAGCTTTACAGGGACCTTAGTTGCTGGCAATCAGCCCCAGCATTTT. Protein sequence: CASFTGTLVAGNQPQHF.